The sequence of this TCR beta chain was determined in a study of OX40 agonist ivuxolimab in advanced cancers. Study summary: Administration of intravenous ivuxolimab to patients occurred every 2 weeks at 0.01 to 10 mg/kg.

Profiling relied on immunoSEQ multiplex PCR, and the TCRdb table lists in-frame clones only, not all of them. The sample includes nearly 70,000 clones, approximately 83% seen only once; the top ten take roughly 1.4%. The study, taken as a whole, reports: Average numbers of expanded clones were greater in CD8+ T cells than in CD4+.

This clone occurred a few times. Antigen unknown. V gave up 5 bases and J gave up 2 bases; unmatched junction bases: 15. CDR3 length: 18 residues. The germline V gene encodes CDR1 SGHVS and CDR2 FQNEAQ. The rearrangement joins TRBV7-8 to TRBJ1-2, with 9 nucleotides matching TRBD1. This receptor was obtained from an adult with an advanced solid tumor such as melanoma, head and neck, liver or kidney cancer. The source was CD4+ or CD8+ T cells sorted from blood, collected in a trial of the OX40 agonist ivuxolimab. In nucleotides, the CDR3 is TGTGCCAGCAGCCCGGGTTTAGGGACAGGGAAACAGAACTATGGCTACACCTTC. This gives the protein CASSPGLGTGKQNYGYTF.